A selection of T cell receptor beta chains follows, all from one sample in a study of glioma-infiltrating T cells after dendritic cell vaccination. Assay used: immunoSEQ multiplex PCR; TCRdb lists only in-frame clones, some missing. The data show roughly 100,000 clones, around 91% seen once. The material was blood, obtained after dendritic cell vaccination. These receptors all come from a human donor with glioblastoma. The CDR3 runs from the conserved cysteine through the conserved F or W. The D gene is left open where the match is weak. Only some rows state a clone size, as once, few, many or a class for expanded clones.

cdr3_length	j_call	v_call	clone_size	d_call	cdr3_nt	cdr3_aa
16	TRBJ1-2	TRBV4-1	once	.	TGCGCCAGCAGCCAAGTTGGGCAGGGCCTTAACTATGGCTACACCTTC	CASSQVGQGLNYGYTF
15	TRBJ1-2	TRBV19	.	TRBD1	TGTGCCAGTAGAGCCGGGACAGCCACCTACTATGGCTACACCTTC	CASRAGTATYYGYTF
12	TRBJ1-2	TRBV10-1	.	.	TGCGCCAGCAGATGGGCAGGGGCTGGCTACACCTTC	CASRWAGAGYTF
15	TRBJ2-1	TRBV7-9	.	TRBD2	TGTGCCAGCAGCTTATCTAGCGGGGGTGTCAATGAGCAGTTCTTC	CASSLSSGGVNEQFF
12	TRBJ1-1	TRBV5-4	.	TRBD1	TGTGCCAGCACCAAGGGGGCAACTGAAGCTTTCTTT	CASTKGATEAFF
16	TRBJ1-5	TRBV4-1	.	.	TGCGCCAGCAGCCAAGATGCATCAGCGCTCAATCAGCCCCAGCATTTT	CASSQDASALNQPQHF
15	TRBJ1-1	TRBV4-2	.	TRBD1	TGTGCCAGCAGCCAAGGACAGGGAGGGAACACTGAAGCTTTCTTT	CASSQGQGGNTEAFF
14	TRBJ2-2	TRBV27	.	.	TGTGCCAGCTGCCCGATACAGGACACCGGGGAGCTGTTTTTT	CASCPIQDTGELFF
15	TRBJ2-3	TRBV5-1	.	TRBD1	TGCGCCAGCAGCTTTCCAGGGGGTGGTACAGATACGCAGTATTTT	CASSFPGGGTDTQYF
14	TRBJ1-4	TRBV6-6	.	.	TGTGCCAGCAATCCACAGGGAACTAATGAAAAACTGTTTTTT	CASNPQGTNEKLFF
14	TRBJ1-4	TRBV6-5	.	.	TGTGCCAGCAGCCGGACAGCAACTAATGAAAAACTGTTTTTT	CASSRTATNEKLFF
18	TRBJ2-7	TRBV4-1	.	.	TGCGCCAGCAGCCAAACCCGGGACATCATGCCCATCCTATACGAGCAGTACTTC	CASSQTRDIMPILYEQYF
15	TRBJ1-1	TRBV5-1	.	.	TGCGCCAGCAGCTCAGATACACAAATGAACACTGAAGCTTTCTTT	CASSSDTQMNTEAFF
16	TRBJ1-2	TRBV5-1	.	.	TGCGCCAGCAGCTTGGAGAGCCTGGAGAATTCCTATGGCTACACCTTC	CASSLESLENSYGYTF
14	TRBJ2-7	TRBV13	few	.	TGTGCCAGCAGTCGTGGACATTTGCCCTACGAGCAGTACTTC	CASSRGHLPYEQYF
16	TRBJ2-7	TRBV6-1	.	.	TGTGCCAGCAGTGACGCGCTGGGGACTCTCTCCTACGAGCAGTACTTC	CASSDALGTLSYEQYF
11	TRBJ2-3	TRBV25-1	.	.	TGTGCCACAAAAGAAGGGGTTACGCAGTATTTT	CATKEGVTQYF
15	TRBJ1-4	TRBV10-3	.	TRBD1	TGTGCCATCAGTATAGGGACAGGGACGAGTGAAAAACTGTTTTTT	CAISIGTGTSEKLFF
12	TRBJ1-1	TRBV6-1	.	TRBD1	TGTGCCAGCGGGACAGCGAACACTGAAGCTTTCTTT	CASGTANTEAFF
15	TRBJ2-1	TRBV9	.	TRBD2	TGTGCCAGCAGCGTGGGACTAGCGGGAGGGAATGAGCAGTTCTTC	CASSVGLAGGNEQFF
19	TRBJ1-4	TRBV14	.	.	TGTGCCAGCAGCCAAGAACACCTAGGATTGGGAGGAACTAATGAAAAACTGTTTTTT	CASSQEHLGLGGTNEKLFF
16	TRBJ1-4	TRBV2	.	.	TGTGCCAGCAGGTCACGACAGGAGAGACGGGCTGAAAAACTGTTTTTT	CASRSRQERRAEKLFF
12	TRBJ2-1	TRBV6-5	.	.	TGTGCCAGCAGTTCCAATCAGGGGACGCAGTTCTTC	CASSSNQGTQFF
14	TRBJ2-7	TRBV27	.	.	TGTGCCAGCCGCCGAGGGACTGGCTCCTACGAGCAGTACTTC	CASRRGTGSYEQYF
14	TRBJ1-1	TRBV5-1	.	TRBD1	TGCGCCAGCAGCATTATTCCGACAGGGGGTGAAGCTTTCTTT	CASSIIPTGGEAFF
13	TRBJ1-2	TRBV2	.	.	TGTGCCAGCAGCGAGGGGGCTAACTATGGCTACACCTTC	CASSEGANYGYTF
15	TRBJ2-5	TRBV5-1	.	TRBD2	TGCGCCAGCAGCTTGGCTAGCGGGGGGGAAGAGACCCAGTACTTC	CASSLASGGEETQYF
15	TRBJ2-1	TRBV5-4	.	TRBD1	TGTGCCAGCAGCGCGGGGACAGGGGCCCACAATGAGCAGTTCTTC	CASSAGTGAHNEQFF
14	TRBJ1-6	TRBV25-1	.	.	TGTGCCAGCAGCAGGGGTTCCTATAATTCCCCCCTCCACTTT	CASSRGSYNSPLHF
14	TRBJ2-3	TRBV7-3	.	.	TGTGCCAGCAGCCATCCGGTCCGCACAGATACGCAGTATTTT	CASSHPVRTDTQYF
13	TRBJ2-7	TRBV29-1	.	.	TGCAGCGTTGCACCCCTTTCTAGGTACGAGCAGTACTTC	CSVAPLSRYEQYF
17	TRBJ2-5	TRBV23-1	.	.	TGCGCCAGCAGTCACGAATCCTGTCGGAGCACCCAAGAGACCCAGTACTTC	CASSHESCRSTQETQYF
13	TRBJ1-2	TRBV5-1	.	.	TGCGCCAGCAGCTTGGAACAGACCTATGGCTACACCTTC	CASSLEQTYGYTF
13	TRBJ1-6	TRBV15	.	.	TGTGCCACCAGCAGGGGGACATGGTCACCCCTCCACTTT	CATSRGTWSPLHF
13	TRBJ2-3	TRBV27	.	.	TGTGCCAGCAGTTTCGGGGGAGCAGATACGCAGTATTTT	CASSFGGADTQYF
13	TRBJ1-1	TRBV30	.	TRBD1	TGTGCCTGGGGAGGACAGGGGGCTGTGGTGGCTTTCTTT	CAWGGQGAVVAFF
15	TRBJ1-3	TRBV19	.	.	TGTGCCAGCAGGGCTGGGGGCAGCTCTGGAAACACCATATATTTT	CASRAGGSSGNTIYF
18	TRBJ2-7	TRBV10-2	.	TRBD1	TGCGCCAGCAGTGAGTCGCCGCTTGGGACAGGTGATTCATACGAGCAGTACTTC	CASSESPLGTGDSYEQYF
11	TRBJ2-2	TRBV5-5	few	.	TGTGCCAGCAGCCATCCGGGTCAGCTGTTTTTT	CASSHPGQLFF
13	TRBJ2-7	TRBV5-1	.	TRBD1	TGCGCCAGCAGGGCGGACAGGATCAGCGAGCAGTACTTC	CASRADRISEQYF
15	TRBJ2-7	TRBV19	.	TRBD1	TGTGCCAGTAGTATTGTGGCGGCAGGGGGCCACGAGCAGTACTTC	CASSIVAAGGHEQYF
16	TRBJ1-2	TRBV5-5	.	.	TGTGCCAGCAGCCAAGGGAGGGCCGCAAAGGAGTATGGCTACACCTTC	CASSQGRAAKEYGYTF
14	TRBJ2-3	TRBV29-1	few	.	TGCAGCGTTGTCGTTCCGTCAGGGGTAGATACGCAGTATTTT	CSVVVPSGVDTQYF
14	TRBJ1-4	TRBV27	.	TRBD1	TGTGCCAGCAGTTGGGACAGGGGGCTTGAAAAACTGTTTTTT	CASSWDRGLEKLFF
14	TRBJ1-3	TRBV11-2	few	.	TGTGCCAGCATCAAAGGGGGCTCTGGAAACACCATATATTTT	CASIKGGSGNTIYF
14	TRBJ1-5	TRBV5-1	.	TRBD1	TGCGCCAGCAGCTGGACAGGGCCGGACCAGCCCCAGCATTTT	CASSWTGPDQPQHF
15	TRBJ1-2	TRBV5-1	once	.	TGCGCCAGCAGCTTGGGGAGGTATACTAACTATGGCTACACCTTC	CASSLGRYTNYGYTF
13	TRBJ1-1	TRBV14	.	.	TGTGCCAGCAGCCAGGGGCTCGACACTGAAGCTTTCTTT	CASSQGLDTEAFF
14	TRBJ2-2	TRBV7-9	once	.	TGTGCCAGCAGCCTTGTAGGGAGCACCGGGGAGCTGTTTTTT	CASSLVGSTGELFF
14	TRBJ1-6	TRBV18	.	.	TGTGCCAGCTCACCAGGACTGGTTAATTCACCCCTCCACTTT	CASSPGLVNSPLHF
13	TRBJ1-6	TRBV6-6	.	TRBD1	TGTGCCAGCAGATCTGACAGGGATTCACCCCTCCACTTT	CASRSDRDSPLHF
13	TRBJ2-5	TRBV2	.	.	TGTGCCAGCAGTGGAGGGCACGGGGAGACCCAGTACTTC	CASSGGHGETQYF
16	TRBJ2-1	TRBV4-1	.	TRBD2	TGCGCCAGCAGCCAACCCACTAGCGACTCCTACAATGAGCAGTTCTTC	CASSQPTSDSYNEQFF
15	TRBJ2-5	TRBV14	few	.	TGTGCCAGCAGCCGGGACTCTCGCCCCGTGGAGACCCAGTACTTC	CASSRDSRPVETQYF
14	TRBJ2-7	TRBV11-2	.	.	TGTGCCAGCGCCACCATAGGACAGTGGTACGAGCAGTACTTC	CASATIGQWYEQYF
15	TRBJ1-4	TRBV25-1	.	.	TGTGCCAGCAGTGACCCACAGGGCCTTAATGAAAAACTGTTTTTT	CASSDPQGLNEKLFF
12	TRBJ1-6	TRBV30	.	.	TGTGCCTGGAGGGGGGGGCTTTCACCCCTCCACTTT	CAWRGGLSPLHF